This T cell receptor (beta chain) was identified during a study of CD8 T cell repertoires and HIV-1 epitope variants. Background on the study: Epitopes were three Gag families plus Nef HW9 and YT9. Separate from the cultures, 1M uncultured T cells served as baseline. Cultures ran more than nine days, with IL-2, IL-7 and IL-15 added on days 3 and 7.

Germline V gene lookup returns CDR1 SGHRS and CDR2 YFSETQ. Deletions cut 2 bases from V and 7 bases from J, with 9 bases between. The CDR3 is 13 amino acids. Here immunoSEQ multiplex PCR was the method, and the copy in TCRdb shows in-frame clones only, minus some. The sample has more than 85,000 clones, 60% to 80% seen once. Sequenced input: uncultured baseline CD8+ T cells from peripheral blood mononuclear cells (PBMCs). The gene calls are TRBV5-1 and TRBJ2-2; TRBD1 might be the D (6 bases). The origin of this receptor is a male donor with HIV. For the CDR3, the DNA is TGCGCCAGCAGCTTAGGGGGTGTCGGGGAGCTGTTTTTT. Its translation is CASSLGGVGELFF.